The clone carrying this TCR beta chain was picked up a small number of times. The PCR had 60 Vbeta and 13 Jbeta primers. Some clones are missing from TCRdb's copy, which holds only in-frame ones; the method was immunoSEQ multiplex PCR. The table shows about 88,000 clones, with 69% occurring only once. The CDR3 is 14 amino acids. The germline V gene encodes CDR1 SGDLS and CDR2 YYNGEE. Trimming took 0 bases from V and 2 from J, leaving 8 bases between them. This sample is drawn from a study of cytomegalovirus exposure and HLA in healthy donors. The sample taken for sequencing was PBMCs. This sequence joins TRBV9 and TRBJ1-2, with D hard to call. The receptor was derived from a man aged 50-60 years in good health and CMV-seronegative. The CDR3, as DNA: TGTGCCAGCAGCGTAGGCCCCCAGAACTATGGCTACACCTTC. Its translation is CASSVGPQNYGYTF.